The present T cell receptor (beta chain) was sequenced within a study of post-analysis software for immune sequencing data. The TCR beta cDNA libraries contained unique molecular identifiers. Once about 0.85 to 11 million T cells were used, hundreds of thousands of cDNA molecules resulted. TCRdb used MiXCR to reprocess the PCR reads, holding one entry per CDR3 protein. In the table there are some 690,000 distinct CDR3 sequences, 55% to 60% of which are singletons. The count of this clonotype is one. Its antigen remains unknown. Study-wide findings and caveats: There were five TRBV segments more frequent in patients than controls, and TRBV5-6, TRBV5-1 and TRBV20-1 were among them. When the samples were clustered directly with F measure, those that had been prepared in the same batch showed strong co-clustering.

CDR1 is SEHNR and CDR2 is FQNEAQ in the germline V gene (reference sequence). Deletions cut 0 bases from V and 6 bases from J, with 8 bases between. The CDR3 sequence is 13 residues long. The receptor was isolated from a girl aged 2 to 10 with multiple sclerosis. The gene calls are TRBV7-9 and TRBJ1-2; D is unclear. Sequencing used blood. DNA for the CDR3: TGTGCCAGCAGCTTAGCGGGGAAGCATGGCTACACCTTC. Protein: CASSLAGKHGYTF.